Listed here are 20 T cell receptor beta chains from one sample, sequenced in a study of T cells after somatic rescue of genetic block. The data were produced by immunoSEQ multiplex PCR, yet TCRdb's version contains in-frame clones alone and is incomplete. In the table there are more than 9,500 clones, 71% of which are singletons. What was sequenced was peripheral blood mononuclear cells (PBMCs). The receptors here all came from a boy younger than 18.

The chain recombines TRBV27 with TRBJ2-2; 7 nucleotides agree with TRBD2. CDR1 MNHEY and CDR2 SMNVEV come from the germline V gene (reference sequence). The CDR3 loop spans 13 amino acids. Trimming cost V 10 bases and J 7 bases; bases outside gene matches: 9. The CDR3 reads CATYGGGHGELFF. The CDR3, as DNA: TGTGCCACTTATGGGGGGGGTCACGGGGAGCTGTTTTTT.

This rearrangement joins TRBV10-3 to TRBJ2-7; 9 nucleotides agree with TRBD2. CDR3 length: 16 residues. J gave up 2 bases and V 9 bases, and 14 bases lay outside the gene matches. Germline CDR1 and CDR2: ENHRY and SYGVKD. The DNA for the CDR3 is TGTGCCATGGGGGATAGCGGGAGAACGGGACCCTACGAGCAGTACTTC. This encodes CAMGDSGRTGPYEQYF.

This chain joins TRBV28 and TRBJ1-6, with 7 positions matching TRBD1. The germline V gene has CDR1 MDHEN and CDR2 SYDVKM. CDR3 length equals 14 residues. V was clipped by 2 bases and J by 11 bases; unmatched bases: 6. The CDR3 region has the DNA TGTGCCAGCAGTTTAGGAGGGGGCATGGCACCCCTCCACTTT. It yields the protein CASSLGGGMAPLHF.

V and J are TRBV6-6 and TRBJ1-1; D is unclear. With 1 base removed from V and 0 bases from J, the gap between germline ends came to 6 bases. The CDR3 extends over 14 amino acids. CDR1 and CDR2 (germline): MNHNY, SVGAGI (reference sequence). CDR3 sequence reads: CASSYWRMNTEAFF. CDR3 in DNA: TGTGCCAGCAGTTACTGGCGGATGAACACTGAAGCTTTCTTT.

The J gene is TRBJ2-7, the V gene TRBV28, with a possible D match to TRBD2 (5 bases). Trimming pared 8 bases from V and 7 bases from J, leaving 27 bases between. Germline V gene data show CDR1 as MDHEN and CDR2 as SYDVKM. The CDR3 consists of 16 residues. Here the CDR3 DNA reads TGTGCCAGCCGGACCTCAGAAGCGGCCCCCTCGGCGGAGCAGTACTTC. It is translated as CASRTSEAAPSAEQYF.

The CDR3 loop reads CASSLTRLLHEQFF. For the CDR3, the DNA is TGTGCCAGTAGTCTGACCCGCCTCCTCCATGAGCAGTTCTTC. J is TRBJ2-1 and V is TRBV19, with D uncertain. Between the trimmed V and J ends, which lost 5 bases and 8 bases, there was a span of 16 bases. CDR3 length equals 14 residues. CDR1 is LNHDA, CDR2 SQIVND, per germline (reference sequence).

The chain combines TRBV5-1 with TRBJ2-3; 8 bases match TRBD1. The CDR3 covers 15 residues. Germline V gene data show CDR1 as SGHRS and CDR2 as YFSETQ. V lost 3 bases, J lost 1 base, and 4 bases stayed unmatched. The CDR3 coding sequence is TGCGCCAGCAGCTCCCGGGACAGGCGCACAGATACGCAGTATTTT. It encodes CASSSRDRRTDTQYF.

This clone turned up a few times. The chain recombines TRBV19 with TRBJ1-1, with D possibly matching TRBD1 (5 bases). This CDR3 has 13 residues. The germline V gene encodes CDR1 LNHDA and CDR2 SQIVND (reference sequence). Trimming took 5 bases from V and 1 from J, leaving 8 bases between them. In DNA form, the CDR3 reads TGTGCCAGTAGTGCCGGGGGGAACACTGAAGCTTTCTTT. It is translated as CASSAGGNTEAFF.

The table lists this clone with a few counts. The V call is TRBV6-5, the J call TRBJ1-4, with a tentative D call TRBD1 (6 bases). From germline, CDR1 is MNHEY and CDR2 SVGAGI. The CDR3 is 16 amino acids. Trimming cost V 0 bases and J 3 bases, with 11 bases left between them. CDR3 nucleotides: TGTGCCAGCAGTTACTCCCGAGGGGGGGCTAATGAAAAACTGTTTTTT. It is translated as CASSYSRGGANEKLFF.

The J gene is TRBJ2-1, the V gene TRBV30; a possible D gene is TRBD1 (6 bases). This CDR3 comprises 16 residues. Germline CDR1 and CDR2: GTSNPN and SVGIG (reference sequence). Trimming removed 0 bases at V and 0 bases at J, with 12 bases between. The CDR3, as DNA: TGTGCCTGGAGTGTACCAGGGGCGAGCTCCTACAATGAGCAGTTCTTC. This gives the protein CAWSVPGASSYNEQFF.

The V call is TRBV28, the J call TRBJ2-5, with D maybe TRBD1 (5 bases). CDR1 and CDR2 from the germline V gene are MDHEN and SYDVKM. This CDR3 comprises 12 residues. Between the trimmed V and J ends, which lost 1 base and 6 bases, there was a span of 6 bases. Here the CDR3 reads CASSLSGKTQYF. The CDR3 DNA sequence: TGTGCCAGCAGTTTATCAGGGAAGACCCAGTACTTC.

V gene TRBV5-6 combines with J gene TRBJ1-4; no definite D call. The germline gives CDR1 SGHDT, CDR2 YYEEEE. The CDR3 has 9 amino acids. Trimming cost V 5 bases and J 11 bases, with 4 bases left between them. The CDR3 bases are TGTGCCAGCAGTTTTAAACTGTTTTTT. It encodes CASSFKLFF.

The rearrangement uses TRBV30 and TRBJ2-3; D is possibly TRBD2 (6 bases). This CDR3 region has 17 residues. V gave up 2 bases and J gave up 0 bases, with 18 bases separating them. In germline, CDR1 is GTSNPN, CDR2 SVGIG (reference sequence). CDR3 nucleotides: TGTGCCTGGAGTAACTCGAGACTAGTGGGAAGCACAGATACGCAGTATTTT. Protein product: CAWSNSRLVGSTDTQYF.

J is TRBJ1-4 and V is TRBV25-1; D is ambiguous. The CDR3 has 15 amino acids. The germline CDR1 and CDR2 sequences are MGHDK and SYGVNS. Trimming took 3 bases from V and 4 from J, leaving 12 bases between them. The CDR3 sequence: CASSDYHALNEKLFF. The CDR3 DNA reads TGTGCCAGCAGTGACTATCACGCCCTTAATGAAAAACTGTTTTTT.

The chain has TRBV19 and TRBJ2-1, with 9 bases that match TRBD1. This CDR3 contains 15 residues. The V and J ends lost 3 bases and 6 bases, in that order; junction bases with no gene match: 6. Germline CDR1 and CDR2: LNHDA and SQIVND (reference sequence). The DNA of the CDR3 is TGTGCCAGTAGTATGAGTGGGACAGGGTTCAATGAGCAGTTCTTC. This gives the protein CASSMSGTGFNEQFF. Using reference TRBV19 and TRBJ2-1 for the parts outside the CDR3, the full variable domain is DGGITQSPKYLFRKEGQNVTLSCEQNLNHDAMYWYRQDPGQGLRLIYYSQIVNDFQKGDIAEGYSVSREKKESFPLTVTSAQKNPTAFYLCASSMSGTGFNEQFFGPGTRLTVL.

The rearrangement joins TRBV6-5 to TRBJ2-1; 11 bases are a match to TRBD2. Germline CDR1 and CDR2: MNHEY and SVGAGI. Unmatched junction bases numbered 5, after V lost 2 bases and J lost 8 bases. There are 15 residues in the CDR3. CDR3 nucleotides: TGTGCCAGCAGTTACCTAGCGGGGGGTTGGCATGAGCAGTTCTTC. Protein product: CASSYLAGGWHEQFF.

This chain links TRBV7-9 with TRBJ2-1, with 11 bases matching TRBD1. The junction had 4 bases not matched to a gene; V was cut back by 0 bases and J by 6 bases. This CDR3 is 16 amino acids long. Germline CDR1 is SEHNR and CDR2 is FQNEAQ (reference sequence). The CDR3 protein is CASSLARGTGGNEQFF. CDR3 DNA: TGTGCCAGCAGCTTAGCGCGTGGGACAGGGGGCAATGAGCAGTTCTTC. Full variable domain (outside the CDR3, taken from reference TRBV7-9 and TRBJ2-1): DTGVSQNPRHKITKRGQNVTFRCDPISEHNRLYWYRQTLGQGPEFLTYFQNEAQLEKSRLLSDRFSAERPKGSFSTLEIQRTEQGDSAMYLCASSLARGTGGNEQFFGPGTRLTVL.

The V call is TRBV19, the J call TRBJ1-2; unclear D gene. The CDR3 runs to 11 residues. V was shortened by 8 bases and J by 4 bases, with 8 bases between the two germline ends. Per the germline V gene, CDR1 is LNHDA and CDR2 is SQIVND (reference sequence). CDR3 DNA sequence: TGTGCCAGTGAAACTCCCTATGGCTACACCTTC. This codes for CASETPYGYTF.

The V gene is TRBV5-1, the J gene TRBJ2-5; 11 positions match TRBD2. Germline CDR1 and CDR2: SGHRS and YFSETQ. Trimming removed 4 bases from V and 2 bases from J; junction bases left unmatched: 7. The length of the CDR3 is 16 residues. CDR3 in amino acids: CASSPGLAGFQETQYF. The DNA of the CDR3 is TGCGCCAGCAGCCCTGGACTAGCGGGCTTTCAAGAGACCCAGTACTTC.

This clone is large by share. V usage is TRBV7-8 and J usage is TRBJ2-7; 9 bases map to TRBD1. The J segment lost 1 base and the V segment lost 1 base, leaving 11 bases of the junction unmatched. This CDR3 has 18 residues. CDR1 is SGHVS, CDR2 FQNEAQ, per germline. For the CDR3, the DNA is TGTGCCAGCAGCTTAGGACAGGGGGACCAGCGGATTTCCTACGAGCAGTACTTC. Amino acid sequence: CASSLGQGDQRISYEQYF.